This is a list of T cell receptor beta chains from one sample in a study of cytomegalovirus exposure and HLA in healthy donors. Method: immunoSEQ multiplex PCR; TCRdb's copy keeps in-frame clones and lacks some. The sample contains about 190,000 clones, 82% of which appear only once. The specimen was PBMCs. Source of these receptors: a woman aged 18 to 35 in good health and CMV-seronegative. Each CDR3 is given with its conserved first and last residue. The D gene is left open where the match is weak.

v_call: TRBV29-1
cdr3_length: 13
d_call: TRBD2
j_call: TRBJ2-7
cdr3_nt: TGCAGCGTTGCCTCTCAGGGACTATCCGAGCAGTACTTC
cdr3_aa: CSVASQGLSEQYF

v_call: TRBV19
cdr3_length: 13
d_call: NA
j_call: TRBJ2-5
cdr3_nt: TGTGCCAGTAGCAGACATTTCCAAGAGACCCAGTACTTC
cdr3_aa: CASSRHFQETQYF

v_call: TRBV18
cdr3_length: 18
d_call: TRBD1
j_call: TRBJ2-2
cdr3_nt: TGTGCCAGCTCACCGCCTTCGACAGGGGGCTTGAACACCGGGGAGCTGTTTTTT
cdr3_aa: CASSPPSTGGLNTGELFF

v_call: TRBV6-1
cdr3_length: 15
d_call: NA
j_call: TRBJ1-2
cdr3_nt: TGTGCCAGCAGTGAATACGCAGGGTCGAACTATGGCTACACCTTC
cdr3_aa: CASSEYAGSNYGYTF

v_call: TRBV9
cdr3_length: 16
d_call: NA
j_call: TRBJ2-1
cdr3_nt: TGTGCCAGCAGCCCTACTACAGGGTACCTGAACGATGAGCAGTTCTTC
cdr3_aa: CASSPTTGYLNDEQFF

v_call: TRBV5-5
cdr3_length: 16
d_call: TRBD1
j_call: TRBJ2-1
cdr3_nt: TGTGCCAGCAGCTTAGACAGGGGATCTGTGGTGTGGGAGCAGTTCTTC
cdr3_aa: CASSLDRGSVVWEQFF

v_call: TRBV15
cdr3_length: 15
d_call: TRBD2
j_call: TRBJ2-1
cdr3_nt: TGTGCCACCAGCTCTCGGGAGGAGGGAACAAATGAGCAGTTCTTC
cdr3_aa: CATSSREEGTNEQFF

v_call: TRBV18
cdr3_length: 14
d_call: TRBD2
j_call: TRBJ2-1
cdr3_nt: TGTGCCAGCTCACCTAGGACTAGCGGCAATGAGCAGTTCTTC
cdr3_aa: CASSPRTSGNEQFF

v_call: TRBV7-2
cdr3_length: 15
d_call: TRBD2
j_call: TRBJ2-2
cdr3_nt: TGTGCCAGCAGTTTAGCGGGAGGTGGTACCGGGGAGCTGTTTTTT
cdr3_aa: CASSLAGGGTGELFF

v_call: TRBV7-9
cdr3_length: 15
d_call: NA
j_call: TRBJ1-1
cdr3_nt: TGTGCCAGCAGCTTCGGAAGGAACCGCGGAACTGAAGCTTTCTTT
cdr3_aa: CASSFGRNRGTEAFF

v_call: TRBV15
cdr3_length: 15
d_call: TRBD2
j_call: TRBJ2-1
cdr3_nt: TGTGCCACCAGCAGAAAGCGGGAGAGGGACAATGAGCAGTTCTTC
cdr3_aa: CATSRKRERDNEQFF

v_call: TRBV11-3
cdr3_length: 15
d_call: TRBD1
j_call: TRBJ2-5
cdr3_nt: TGTGCCAGCAGCCCTGGACAGGGAATCTCAGAGACCCAGTACTTC
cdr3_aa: CASSPGQGISETQYF

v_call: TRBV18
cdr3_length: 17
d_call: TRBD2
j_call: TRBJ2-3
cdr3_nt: TGTGCCAGCACCTGGACTAGCGGGGGGCTTAGCACAGATACGCAGTATTTT
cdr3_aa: CASTWTSGGLSTDTQYF

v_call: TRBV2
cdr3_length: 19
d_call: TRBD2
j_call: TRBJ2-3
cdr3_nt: TGTGCCAGCAGTGCAGGACTAGCGGGAGGGCCCGGAGGAGCAGATACGCAGTATTTT
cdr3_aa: CASSAGLAGGPGGADTQYF

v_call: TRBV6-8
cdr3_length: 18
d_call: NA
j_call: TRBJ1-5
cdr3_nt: TGTGCCAGCAGTTACCAGCCTTCTCGGGGGGTGTTCAATCAGCCCCAGCATTTT
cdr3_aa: CASSYQPSRGVFNQPQHF

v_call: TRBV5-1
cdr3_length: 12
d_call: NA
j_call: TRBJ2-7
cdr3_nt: TGCGCCAGCAGCACAGGGTTAGACGAGCAGTACTTC
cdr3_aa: CASSTGLDEQYF

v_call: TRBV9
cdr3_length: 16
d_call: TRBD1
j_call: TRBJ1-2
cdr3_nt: TGTGCCAGTACCGGGACAGAGCGTTCCGGTCGCCATGGCTACACCTTC
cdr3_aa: CASTGTERSGRHGYTF

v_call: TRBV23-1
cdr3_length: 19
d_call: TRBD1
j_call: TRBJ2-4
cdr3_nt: TGCGCCAGCAGTCAATGGTCCGGGACAGGAGCTTCAGCCAAAAACATTCAGTACTTC
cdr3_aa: CASSQWSGTGASAKNIQYF

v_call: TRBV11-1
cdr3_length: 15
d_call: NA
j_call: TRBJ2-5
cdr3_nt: TGTGCCAGCAGCCCCGGGGCCGGACTAAAAGAGACCCAGTACTTC
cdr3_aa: CASSPGAGLKETQYF

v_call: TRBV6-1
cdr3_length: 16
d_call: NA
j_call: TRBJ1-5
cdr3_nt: TGTGCCAGCAGTGAAGCGCTCCAGGGGTTCTATCAGCCCCAGCATTTT
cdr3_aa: CASSEALQGFYQPQHF